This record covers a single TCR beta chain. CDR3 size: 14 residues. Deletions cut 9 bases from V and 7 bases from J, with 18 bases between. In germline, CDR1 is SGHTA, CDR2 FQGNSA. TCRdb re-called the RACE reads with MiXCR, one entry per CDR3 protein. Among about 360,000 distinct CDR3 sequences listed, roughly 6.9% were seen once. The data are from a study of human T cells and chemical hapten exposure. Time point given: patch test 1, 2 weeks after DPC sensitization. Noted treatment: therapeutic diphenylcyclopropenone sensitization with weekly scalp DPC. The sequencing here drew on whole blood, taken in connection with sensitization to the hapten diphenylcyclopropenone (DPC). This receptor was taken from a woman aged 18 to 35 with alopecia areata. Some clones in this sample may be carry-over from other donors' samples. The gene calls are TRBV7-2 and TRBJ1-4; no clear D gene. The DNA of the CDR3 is TGTGCCAGAAGTTTCGCAGGAGGGCGTGAAAAACTGTTTTTT. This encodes CARSFAGGREKLFF.